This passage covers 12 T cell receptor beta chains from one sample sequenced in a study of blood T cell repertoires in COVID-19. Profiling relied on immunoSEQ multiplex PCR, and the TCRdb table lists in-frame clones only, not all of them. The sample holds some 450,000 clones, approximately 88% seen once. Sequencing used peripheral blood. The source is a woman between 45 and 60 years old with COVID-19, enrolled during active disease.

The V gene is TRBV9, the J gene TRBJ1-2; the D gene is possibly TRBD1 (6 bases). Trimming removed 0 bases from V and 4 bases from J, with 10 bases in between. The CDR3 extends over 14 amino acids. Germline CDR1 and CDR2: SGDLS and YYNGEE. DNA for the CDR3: TGTGCCAGCAGCGTAGCTGACAGGACCTATGGCTACACCTTC. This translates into CASSVADRTYGYTF.

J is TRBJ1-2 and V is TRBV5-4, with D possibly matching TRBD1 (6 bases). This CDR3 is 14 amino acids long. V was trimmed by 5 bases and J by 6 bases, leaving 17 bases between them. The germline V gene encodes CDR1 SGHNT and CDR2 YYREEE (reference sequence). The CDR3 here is CASSLLQGFHGYTF. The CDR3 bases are TGTGCCAGCAGTTTACTCCAGGGGTTCCATGGCTACACCTTC.

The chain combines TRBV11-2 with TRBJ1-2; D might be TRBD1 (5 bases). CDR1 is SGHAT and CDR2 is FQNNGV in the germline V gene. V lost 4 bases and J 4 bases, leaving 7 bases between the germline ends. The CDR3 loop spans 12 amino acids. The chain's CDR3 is CASSSTVYGYTF. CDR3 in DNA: TGTGCCAGCAGCTCGACAGTCTATGGCTACACCTTC.

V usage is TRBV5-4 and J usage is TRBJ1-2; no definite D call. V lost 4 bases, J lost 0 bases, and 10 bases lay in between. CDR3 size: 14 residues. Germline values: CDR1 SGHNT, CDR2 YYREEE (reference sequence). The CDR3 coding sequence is TGTGCCAGCAGCCTATTTCTAGCTAACTATGGCTACACCTTC. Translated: CASSLFLANYGYTF.

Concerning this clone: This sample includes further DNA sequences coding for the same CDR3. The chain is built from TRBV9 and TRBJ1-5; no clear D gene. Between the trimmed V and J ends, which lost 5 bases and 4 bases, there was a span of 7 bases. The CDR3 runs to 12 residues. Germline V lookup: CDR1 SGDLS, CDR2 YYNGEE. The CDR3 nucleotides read TGTGCCAGCAGTCGAGGGAATCAGCCCCAGCATTTT. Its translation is CASSRGNQPQHF.

CDR3 DNA: TGCGCCAGCAGCCGAGGGTGGGAGGAGACCCAGTACTTC. Translation: CASSRGWEETQYF. The chain links TRBV5-1 to TRBJ2-5; D possibly corresponds to TRBD2 (5 bases). Trimming left V 4 bases short and J 5 bases short, with 12 bases between. Germline lookup yields CDR1 SGHRS and CDR2 YFSETQ. This CDR3 is built from 13 residues.

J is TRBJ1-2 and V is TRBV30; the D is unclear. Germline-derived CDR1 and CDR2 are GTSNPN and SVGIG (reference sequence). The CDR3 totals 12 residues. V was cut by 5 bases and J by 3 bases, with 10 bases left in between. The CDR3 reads CAWYDRYYGYTF. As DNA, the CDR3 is TGTGCCTGGTATGATAGATACTATGGCTACACCTTC.

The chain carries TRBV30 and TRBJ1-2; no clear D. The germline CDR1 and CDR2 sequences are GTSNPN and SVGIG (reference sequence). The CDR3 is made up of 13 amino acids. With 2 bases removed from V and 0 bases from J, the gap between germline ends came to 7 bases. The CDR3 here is CAWSPHSNYGYTF. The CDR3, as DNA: TGTGCCTGGAGTCCCCATTCTAACTATGGCTACACCTTC.

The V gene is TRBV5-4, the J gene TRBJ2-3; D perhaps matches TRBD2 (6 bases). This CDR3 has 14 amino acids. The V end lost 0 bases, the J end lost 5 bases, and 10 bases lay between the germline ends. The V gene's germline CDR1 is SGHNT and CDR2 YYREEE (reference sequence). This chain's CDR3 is CASSLGLVGDTQYF. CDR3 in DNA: TGTGCCAGCAGCTTGGGACTAGTAGGAGATACGCAGTATTTT.

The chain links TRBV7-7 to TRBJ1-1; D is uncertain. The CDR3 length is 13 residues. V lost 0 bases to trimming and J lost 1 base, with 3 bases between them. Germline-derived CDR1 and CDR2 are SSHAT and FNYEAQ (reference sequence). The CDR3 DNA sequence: TGTGCCAGCAGCTTAGCGAGGAACACTGAAGCTTTCTTT. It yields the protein CASSLARNTEAFF.

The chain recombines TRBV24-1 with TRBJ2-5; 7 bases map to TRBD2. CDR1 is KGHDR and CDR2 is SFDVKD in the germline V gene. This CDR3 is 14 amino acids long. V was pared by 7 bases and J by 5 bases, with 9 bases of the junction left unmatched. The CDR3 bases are TGTGCCACCAGCCCCGTAGGGGAGGGGGAGACCCAGTACTTC. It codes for CATSPVGEGETQYF.

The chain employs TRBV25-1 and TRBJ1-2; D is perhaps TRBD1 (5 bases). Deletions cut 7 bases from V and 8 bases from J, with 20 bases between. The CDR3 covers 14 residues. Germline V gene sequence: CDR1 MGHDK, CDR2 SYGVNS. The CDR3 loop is CASTGGDDPYGYTF. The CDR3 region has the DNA TGTGCCAGCACCGGGGGGGACGATCCTTACGGCTACACCTTC.